These T cell receptor beta chains were read from a single sample in a study of T-cell reconstitution after alpha-beta-depleted transplantation in children. TCRdb re-analysed the PCR reads in MiXCR, keeping a single row per CDR3 protein. The sample consists of fewer than 700,000 distinct CDR3 sequences, roughly 24% of them appearing once. The material was PBMCs, mostly from graft donor cells, obtained 360 days after TCRalphabeta/CD19-depleted stem cell transplant. These receptors all come from a boy under two years old who had a stem cell transplant for acute myeloid leukemia, so the T cells may come from the graft donor. Both conserved end residues are part of each CDR3. The D gene is left open where the match is weak. Clone size is stated in some rows and not others, as once, few, many or a class when expanded.

cdr3_nt: TGTGCCACCAGTGATTTGTTTATAGGGAGCGATAGCAATCAGCCCCAGCATTTT
cdr3_aa: CATSDLFIGSDSNQPQHF
v_call: TRBV24-1
j_call: TRBJ1-5
d_call: .
clone_size: many

cdr3_nt: TGCAGTGCTAGGTCCAGGGGACAGAACACTGAAGCTTTCTTT
cdr3_aa: CSARSRGQNTEAFF
v_call: TRBV20-1
j_call: TRBJ1-1
d_call: .
clone_size: .

cdr3_nt: TGTGCCAGCAGTTTTGGACAGGGGATGGAGACCCAGTACTTC
cdr3_aa: CASSFGQGMETQYF
v_call: TRBV12-3/TRBV12-4
j_call: TRBJ2-5
d_call: TRBD1
clone_size: few

cdr3_nt: TGTGCCAGCCACGGTTTATCGGAATCCTACGAGCAGTACTTC
cdr3_aa: CASHGLSESYEQYF
v_call: TRBV5-6
j_call: TRBJ2-7
d_call: .
clone_size: .

cdr3_nt: TGCAGTGCTAGTGGACCCTATAGCAATCAGCCCCAGCATTTT
cdr3_aa: CSASGPYSNQPQHF
v_call: TRBV20-1
j_call: TRBJ1-5
d_call: .
clone_size: .

cdr3_nt: TGTGCCAGCAGTGAATTAGTAGGGTCGGCCAATGAGCAGTTCTTC
cdr3_aa: CASSELVGSANEQFF
v_call: TRBV2
j_call: TRBJ2-1
d_call: .
clone_size: few

cdr3_nt: TGTGCCAGCAGCCAAGTTCAGGAGACCCAGTACTTC
cdr3_aa: CASSQVQETQYF
v_call: TRBV3-1
j_call: TRBJ2-5
d_call: .
clone_size: many

cdr3_nt: TGTGCCAGCACCCTTTCGGTTGGTAGGCAAGAGACCCAGTACTTC
cdr3_aa: CASTLSVGRQETQYF
v_call: TRBV12-3/TRBV12-4
j_call: TRBJ2-5
d_call: .
clone_size: many

cdr3_nt: TGCAGTGCTAGAGATTCGGGACTAGCGGGGAGCTACAATGAGCAGTTCTTC
cdr3_aa: CSARDSGLAGSYNEQFF
v_call: TRBV20-1
j_call: TRBJ2-1
d_call: TRBD2
clone_size: few

cdr3_nt: TGCAGTGCTATCCACAGGGGGACGAGGTCCGGCGGGGAGCTGTTTTTT
cdr3_aa: CSAIHRGTRSGGELFF
v_call: TRBV20-1
j_call: TRBJ2-2
d_call: TRBD1
clone_size: .

cdr3_nt: TGTGCCAGCAGTTTCCCCTGGGGGGATACGCAGTATTTT
cdr3_aa: CASSFPWGDTQYF
v_call: TRBV6-5
j_call: TRBJ2-3
d_call: .
clone_size: many

cdr3_nt: TGCAGTGCTAGTACAGCTACCGGGGAGCTGTTTTTT
cdr3_aa: CSASTATGELFF
v_call: TRBV20-1
j_call: TRBJ2-2
d_call: .
clone_size: .

cdr3_nt: TGTGCCAGCAGACGGGGACAGGGAAACACTGAAGCTTTCTTT
cdr3_aa: CASRRGQGNTEAFF
v_call: TRBV3-1
j_call: TRBJ1-1
d_call: TRBD1
clone_size: many

cdr3_nt: TGTGCCAGCAGCTTGGACGGGTCCTACAATGAGCAGTTCTTC
cdr3_aa: CASSLDGSYNEQFF
v_call: TRBV11-3
j_call: TRBJ2-1
d_call: .
clone_size: many

cdr3_nt: TGTGCCACCGGCAGGGCCGCCTACAATGAGCAGTTCTTC
cdr3_aa: CATGRAAYNEQFF
v_call: TRBV24-1
j_call: TRBJ2-1
d_call: .
clone_size: .

cdr3_nt: TGTGCCACCACCAGACGGGGGACTAGCGGGGAAACTACAGATACGCAGTATTTT
cdr3_aa: CATTRRGTSGETTDTQYF
v_call: TRBV24-1
j_call: TRBJ2-3
d_call: TRBD2
clone_size: .

cdr3_nt: TGTGCCAGCAGTCATCCCTTTAGCGGGGCGGCAGATACGCAGTATTTT
cdr3_aa: CASSHPFSGAADTQYF
v_call: TRBV28
j_call: TRBJ2-3
d_call: TRBD2
clone_size: many